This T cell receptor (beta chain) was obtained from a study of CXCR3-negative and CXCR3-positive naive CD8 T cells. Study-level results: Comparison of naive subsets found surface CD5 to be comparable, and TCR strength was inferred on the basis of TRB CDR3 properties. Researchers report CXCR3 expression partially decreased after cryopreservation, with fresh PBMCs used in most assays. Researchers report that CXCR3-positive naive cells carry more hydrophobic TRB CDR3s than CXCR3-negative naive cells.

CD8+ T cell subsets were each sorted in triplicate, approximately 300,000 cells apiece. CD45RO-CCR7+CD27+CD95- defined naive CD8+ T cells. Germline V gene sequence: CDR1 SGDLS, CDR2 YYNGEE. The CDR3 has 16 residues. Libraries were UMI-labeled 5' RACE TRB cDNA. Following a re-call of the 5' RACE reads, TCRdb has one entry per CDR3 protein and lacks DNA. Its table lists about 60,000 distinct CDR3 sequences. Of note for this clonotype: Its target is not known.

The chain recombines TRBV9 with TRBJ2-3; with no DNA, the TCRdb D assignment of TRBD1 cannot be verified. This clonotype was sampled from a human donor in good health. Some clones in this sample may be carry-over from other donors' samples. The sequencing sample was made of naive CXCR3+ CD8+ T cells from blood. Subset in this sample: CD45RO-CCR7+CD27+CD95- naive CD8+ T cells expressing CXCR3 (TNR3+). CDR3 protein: CASSVEGMRGTDTQYF.